The next 27 T cell receptor beta chains were all read from a single sample in a study of blood T cell repertoires in COVID-19. Sequencing used immunoSEQ multiplex PCR; TCRdb keeps in-frame clones, though not all of them. Seen here are nearly 250,000 clones, 65% to 90% observed once, and the top ten hold over 7.5%. The sample was PBMCs or T cells enriched from blood (not recorded which). These receptor sequences come from a woman in her fifties or sixties with acute COVID-19.

The table lists this clone with a count of one. The J gene is TRBJ2-7, the V gene TRBV6-4, with 7 bases fitting TRBD1. With V trimmed by 7 bases and J by 6 bases, 6 bases remained unmatched. CDR3 size: 12 residues. Germline-derived CDR1 and CDR2 are MRHNA and SNTAGT. The CDR3 DNA is TGTGCCAGCACCCCGCAGGGGGTCGAGCAGTACTTC. Translated: CASTPQGVEQYF.

The gene calls are TRBV9 and TRBJ1-1; TRBD1 is a possible D gene (6 bases). The length of the CDR3 is 15 residues. Germline V lookup: CDR1 SGDLS, CDR2 YYNGEE. Trimming stripped 0 bases from V and 1 base from J, with 10 bases between. CDR3 nucleotides: TGTGCCAGCAGCGTAGCACCACAGGGGAACACTGAAGCTTTCTTT. The encoded protein is CASSVAPQGNTEAFF. Full variable domain (rest looked up from reference TRBV9 and TRBJ1-1): DSGVTQTPKHLITATGQRVTLRCSPRSGDLSVYWYQQSLDQGLQFLIQYYNGEERAKGNILERFSAQQFPDLHSELNLSSLELGDSALYFCASSVAPQGNTEAFFGQGTRLTVV.

V is TRBV30 and J is TRBJ2-7; a possible D gene is TRBD1 (6 bases). This CDR3 region has 16 residues. Germline V gene data show CDR1 as GTSNPN and CDR2 as SVGIG (reference sequence). V was trimmed by 4 bases and J by 7 bases, leaving 26 bases between them. The CDR3 loop is CAWTPRGSLSSGEQYF. CDR3 DNA: TGTGCCTGGACCCCCAGGGGTTCTCTTTCCTCTGGAGAGCAGTACTTC.

This chain connects TRBV27 to TRBJ1-1; the D is unclear. The CDR3 is 13 residues long. V lost 1 base and J lost 3, with 6 bases in between. The V gene's germline CDR1 is MNHEY and CDR2 SMNVEV (reference sequence). CDR3 nucleotide sequence: TGTGCCAGCAGTTTATACGGGGACACTGAAGCTTTCTTT. Its translation is CASSLYGDTEAFF.

The CDR3 sequence: CASSYSRTGAQPQHF. In DNA, the CDR3 is TGTGCCAGCAGTTACTCCCGGACAGGTGCTCAGCCCCAGCATTTT. The gene calls are TRBV6-5 and TRBJ1-5; 7 positions match TRBD1. CDR3 size: 15 residues. The J segment lost 6 bases and the V segment lost 0 bases, leaving 5 bases of the junction unmatched. Looked up from germline, CDR1 is MNHEY and CDR2 is SVGAGI.

V gene TRBV28 combines with J gene TRBJ1-1, with TRBD1 identical over 8 bases. J was trimmed by 6 bases and V by 7 bases; bases with no gene match: 7. The CDR3 covers 13 residues. Germline V gene sequence: CDR1 MDHEN, CDR2 SYDVKM. The CDR3 sequence: CASNDRGQSEAFF. CDR3 nucleotides: TGTGCCAGCAATGACAGGGGTCAATCTGAAGCTTTCTTT.

The genes are TRBV6-5 and TRBJ2-1, with 9 bases fitting TRBD1. J was trimmed by 9 bases and V by 5 bases; bases with no gene match: 8. The CDR3 runs 14 residues. Per germline, CDR1 MNHEY and CDR2 SVGAGI. The CDR3 spells CASSKKQGAVEQFF. The DNA of the CDR3 is TGTGCCAGCAGTAAGAAACAGGGGGCGGTTGAGCAGTTCTTC.

CDR3 sequence reads: CASSVDWGQGSTEAFF. The CDR3, as DNA: TGTGCCAGCAGCGTAGATTGGGGACAGGGGAGCACTGAAGCTTTCTTT. The chain has TRBV9 and TRBJ1-1, with TRBD1 identical over 10 bases. CDR3 length: 16 amino acids. Germline V gene lookup returns CDR1 SGDLS and CDR2 YYNGEE. V shed 0 bases, J shed 4 bases, and the junction held 6 bases outside the gene matches.

V usage is TRBV5-1 and J usage is TRBJ2-7, with 8 bases matching TRBD1. The CDR3 loop spans 15 amino acids. V lost 4 bases, J lost 2 bases, and 8 bases stayed unmatched. Per germline, CDR1 SGHRS and CDR2 YFSETQ. In DNA form, the CDR3 reads TGCGCCAGCAGCGGTCCACAGGGGGAGCCCTACGAGCAGTACTTC. This translates into CASSGPQGEPYEQYF.

The chain employs TRBV18 and TRBJ1-1; 12 bases match TRBD1. This CDR3 has 17 residues. Trimming cost V 6 bases and J 2 bases; bases outside gene matches: 10. Germline CDR1 is KGHSH and CDR2 is LQKENI. The CDR3 spells CASSNPGQGASNTEAFF. The CDR3 coding sequence is TGTGCCAGCTCGAACCCGGGACAGGGGGCTTCTAACACTGAAGCTTTCTTT. The full variable domain, in which reference TRBV18 and TRBJ1-1 provide the parts outside the CDR3, is NAGVMQNPRHLVRRRGQEARLRCSPMKGHSHVYWYRQLPEEGLKFMVYLQKENIIDESGMPKERFSAEFPKEGPSILRIQQVVRGDSAAYFCASSNPGQGASNTEAFFGQGTRLTVV.

DNA for the CDR3: TGTGCCAGCACACCTGCGGAGGGGAGCGGCTACACCTTC. This sequence encodes CASTPAEGSGYTF. The rearrangement uses TRBV3-1 (or the pseudogene TRBV3-2) and TRBJ1-2, with a weak D call TRBD1 (5 bases). The germline V gene has CDR1 LGHDT and CDR2 YNNKEL (reference sequence). V lost 7 bases to trimming and J lost 8 bases, with 17 bases between them. This CDR3 contains 13 residues.

V is TRBV19 and J is TRBJ1-3, with D perhaps TRBD1 (5 bases). The CDR3 totals 17 residues. V was pared by 9 bases and J by 0 bases, with 21 bases between. CDR1 is LNHDA and CDR2 is SQIVND in the germline V gene (reference sequence). The CDR3 DNA is TGTGCCAGCAGGAGGGGTGAGGCAGCATACTCTGGAAACACCATATATTTT. Protein product: CASRRGEAAYSGNTIYF. The entire variable domain, with the rest obtained from reference TRBV19 and TRBJ1-3, is as follows: DGGITQSPKYLFRKEGQNVTLSCEQNLNHDAMYWYRQDPGQGLRLIYYSQIVNDFQKGDIAEGYSVSREKKESFPLTVTSAQKNPTAFYLCASRRGEAAYSGNTIYFGEGSWLTVV.

The J gene is TRBJ1-6, the V gene TRBV25-1; no clear D gene. Germline V gene lookup returns CDR1 MGHDK and CDR2 SYGVNS. V was cut by 0 bases and J by 13 bases, with 7 bases left in between. This CDR3 is built from 12 residues. The CDR3 nucleotides are TGTGCCAGCAGTGAATACAGGTCGCCCCTCCACTTT. It specifies CASSEYRSPLHF.

Note on this clone: Other DNA sequences in the sample encode the same CDR3. J is TRBJ1-1 and V is TRBV5-1; D is unclear. Trimming stripped 3 bases from V and 1 base from J, with 10 bases between. There are 14 residues in the CDR3. Germline values: CDR1 SGHRS, CDR2 YFSETQ. The CDR3 nucleotides read TGCGCCAGCAGCTCGGGTGGAGGGAACACTGAAGCTTTCTTT. It translates to CASSSGGGNTEAFF.

The chain links TRBV9 to TRBJ2-3, with 9 nucleotides matching TRBD2. The V gene end was trimmed by 0 bases and the J gene end by 3 bases; junction bases not matched to a gene: 5. CDR3 size: 16 residues. Germline V gene sequence: CDR1 SGDLS, CDR2 YYNGEE. CDR3: CASSVDLAGTTDTQYF. In DNA, the CDR3 is TGTGCCAGCAGCGTAGACCTAGCGGGGACTACAGATACGCAGTATTTT.

The V call is TRBV6-4, the J call TRBJ2-1; D gene uncertain. The V end lost 4 bases, the J end lost 0 bases, and 10 bases lay between the germline ends. The CDR3 spans 15 residues. The germline V gene encodes CDR1 MRHNA and CDR2 SNTAGT. The CDR3 DNA follows: TGTGCCAGCAGTGCTCACAGCATCTCCTACAATGAGCAGTTCTTC. Its translation: CASSAHSISYNEQFF.

The J gene is TRBJ1-5, the V gene TRBV7-2, with 7 bases fitting TRBD1. The germline CDR1 and CDR2 sequences are SGHTA and FQGNSA. The CDR3 spans 15 residues. With 5 bases clipped from V and 11 bases from J, the junction kept 15 bases outside the gene matches. The CDR3 nucleotides are TGTGCCAGCAGCCCAGGGGGGATAACCTATGTGGCCCAGCATTTT. Its translation is CASSPGGITYVAQHF.

The chain joins TRBV6-5 to TRBJ2-7, with D perhaps matching TRBD1 (5 bases). V was cut by 2 bases and J by 4 bases, with 15 bases left in between. Looked up from germline, CDR1 is MNHEY and CDR2 is SVGAGI. CDR3 length: 15 residues. The DNA of the CDR3 is TGTGCCAGCAGTTACGGGCAGGGAAATTCGTACGAGCAGTACTTC. This encodes CASSYGQGNSYEQYF.

This chain links TRBV4-3 with TRBJ1-3, with D tentatively TRBD1 (5 bases). The CDR3 runs to 15 residues. V lost 0 bases to trimming and J lost 2 bases, with 8 bases between them. Germline CDR1 is LGHNA and CDR2 is YSLEER. The CDR3 DNA follows: TGCGCCAGCAGCCAAGATCCAGGGCCTGGAAACACCATATATTTT. Protein sequence: CASSQDPGPGNTIYF.

The V call is TRBV27, the J call TRBJ1-5; D remains unclear. V lost 5 bases and J 7 bases, leaving 15 bases between the germline ends. The CDR3 covers 14 residues. Per the germline V gene, CDR1 is MNHEY and CDR2 is SMNVEV (reference sequence). The CDR3 loop reads CASSPSGLRQPQHF. CDR3 coding DNA: TGTGCCAGCAGTCCCAGCGGGCTCCGGCAGCCCCAGCATTTT.

This clone came up once. This sequence joins TRBV9 and TRBJ2-7; TRBD1 aligns across 8 bases. The trim removed 3 bases at V and 5 bases at J, leaving 7 bases unmatched. Germline V gene data show CDR1 as SGDLS and CDR2 as YYNGEE. This CDR3 region has 14 residues. The CDR3 loop reads CASSAGTGPHEQYF. DNA of the CDR3: TGTGCCAGCAGCGCCGGGACAGGTCCCCACGAGCAGTACTTC.

V is TRBV12-3 or TRBV12-4 and J is TRBJ1-2; 7 bases match TRBD1. This CDR3 has 13 amino acids. V dropped 8 bases and J dropped 8; count of bases not matched to a gene: 11. CDR3 loop: CASAPNRGWGYTF. CDR3 sequence (DNA): TGTGCCAGCGCCCCTAACAGGGGATGGGGCTACACCTTC.

This chain connects TRBV2 to TRBJ2-2; D gene unclear. The CDR3 consists of 15 residues. Germline values: CDR1 SNHLY, CDR2 FYNNEI. V dropped 2 bases and J dropped 3 bases, with 10 bases sitting between them. The CDR3 DNA reads as TGTGCCAGCAGTGAACGGCAGGTCGACACCGGGGAGCTGTTTTTT. Protein: CASSERQVDTGELFF.

This sequence joins TRBV9 and TRBJ2-1; 9 bases agree with TRBD2. There are 15 residues in the CDR3. The V gene's germline CDR1 is SGDLS and CDR2 YYNGEE. V was clipped by 4 bases and J by 8 bases; unmatched bases: 10. The CDR3 region has the DNA TGTGCCAGCAGCTCCGGACTAGCGAAGGGCGATGAGCAGTTCTTC. This encodes CASSSGLAKGDEQFF.

The genes are TRBV11-2 and TRBJ2-7; the match to TRBD1 covers 9 bases. The CDR3 spans 14 residues. Trimming removed 4 bases from V and 4 bases from J; junction bases left unmatched: 5. Germline V gene sequence: CDR1 SGHAT, CDR2 FQNNGV. The CDR3 coding sequence is TGTGCCAGCAGCTCTTGGGACAGGGTTTACGAGCAGTACTTC. It specifies CASSSWDRVYEQYF.

The chain uses TRBV7-9 and TRBJ2-7; D is unresolved. The CDR3 is 14 residues long. Germline V gives CDR1 SEHNR, CDR2 FQNEAQ (reference sequence). Trimming stripped 5 bases from V and 7 bases from J, with 18 bases between. CDR3 region: CASSHPYGTREQYF. For the CDR3, the DNA is TGTGCCAGCAGCCACCCCTACGGTACCCGAGAGCAGTACTTC. The variable domain in full, with the rest retrieved from reference TRBV7-9 and TRBJ2-7, is DTGVSQNPRHKITKRGQNVTFRCDPISEHNRLYWYRQTLGQGPEFLTYFQNEAQLEKSRLLSDRFSAERPKGSFSTLEIQRTEQGDSAMYLCASSHPYGTREQYFGPGTRLTVT.

A few counts support this clone. This CDR3 reads CASSQDRGLEAFF. In nucleotides, the CDR3 is TGCGCCAGCAGCCAAGACAGGGGGCTTGAAGCTTTCTTT. The chain employs TRBV4-3 and TRBJ1-1; 8 bases fit TRBD1. J lost 7 bases, V lost 0 bases, and 1 base had no gene match. The CDR3 length is 13 residues. The germline V gene has CDR1 LGHNA and CDR2 YSLEER.